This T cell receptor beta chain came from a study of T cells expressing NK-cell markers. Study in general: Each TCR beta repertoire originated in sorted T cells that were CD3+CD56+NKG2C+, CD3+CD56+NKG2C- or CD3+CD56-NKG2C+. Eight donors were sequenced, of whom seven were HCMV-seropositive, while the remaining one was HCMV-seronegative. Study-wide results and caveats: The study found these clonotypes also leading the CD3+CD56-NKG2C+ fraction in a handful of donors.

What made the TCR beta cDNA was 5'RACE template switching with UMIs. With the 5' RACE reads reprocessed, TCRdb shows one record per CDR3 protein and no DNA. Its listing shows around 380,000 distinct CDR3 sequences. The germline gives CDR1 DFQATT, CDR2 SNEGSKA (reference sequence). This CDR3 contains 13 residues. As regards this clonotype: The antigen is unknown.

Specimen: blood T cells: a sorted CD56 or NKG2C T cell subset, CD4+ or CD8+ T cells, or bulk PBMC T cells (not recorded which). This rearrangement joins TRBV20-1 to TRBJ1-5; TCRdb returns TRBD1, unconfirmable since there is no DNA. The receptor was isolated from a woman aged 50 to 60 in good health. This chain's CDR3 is CSAEQGSNQPQHF.